This T cell receptor beta chain appears in the sequencing data of a study of regulatory T cells in long-lasting Graves disease. CDR3 regions were amplified by Arm-PCR using iRepertoire HTBI primers to build TCR beta libraries. From the multiplex PCR reads, TCRdb called clonotypes with MiXCR, one entry per CDR3 protein. The table includes hundreds of thousands of distinct CDR3 sequences, 15% to 20% detected once. CDR1 and CDR2 from the germline V gene are SGHTA and FQGTGA. The CDR3 is 15 residues long. The J segment lost 4 bases and the V segment lost 1 base, leaving 2 bases of the junction unmatched. The time point is: newly diagnosed GD, antithyroid drugs for less than 3 months. With RNA extracted from PBMCs as input, the TCR library was made. In addition, the sample was reused for a study of T cells in Graves' hyperthyroidism and ophthalmopathy. That paper notes: Carried out on the TCR CDR3, a first-round RT-PCR used the HTBI primer set. Blood held most thyroid clonotypes expanded above 0.001 frequency.

This sequence originates from a woman aged 40-65 years with Graves disease. The sequenced sample was peripheral blood mononuclear cells (PBMCs), obtained at new diagnosis, from a patient treated with antithyroid drugs. The chain employs TRBV7-3 and TRBJ2-2; 8 bases are a match to TRBD2. As DNA, the CDR3 is TGTGCCAGCAGCTTAAGGGCGGGGGGCACCGGGGAGCTGTTTTTT. The encoded protein is CASSLRAGGTGELFF.